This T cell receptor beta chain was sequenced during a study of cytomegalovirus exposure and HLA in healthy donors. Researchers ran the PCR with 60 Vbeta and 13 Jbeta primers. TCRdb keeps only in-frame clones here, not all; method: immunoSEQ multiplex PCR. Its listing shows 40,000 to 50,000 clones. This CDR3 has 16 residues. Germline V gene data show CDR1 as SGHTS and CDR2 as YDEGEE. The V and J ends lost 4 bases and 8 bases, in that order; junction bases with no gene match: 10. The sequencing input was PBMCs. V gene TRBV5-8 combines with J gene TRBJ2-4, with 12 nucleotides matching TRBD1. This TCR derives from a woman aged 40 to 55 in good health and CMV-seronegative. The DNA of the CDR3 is TGTGCCAGCAGCCAAATGGGACAGGGGGCGGTGGACATTCAGTACTTC. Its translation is CASSQMGQGAVDIQYF.